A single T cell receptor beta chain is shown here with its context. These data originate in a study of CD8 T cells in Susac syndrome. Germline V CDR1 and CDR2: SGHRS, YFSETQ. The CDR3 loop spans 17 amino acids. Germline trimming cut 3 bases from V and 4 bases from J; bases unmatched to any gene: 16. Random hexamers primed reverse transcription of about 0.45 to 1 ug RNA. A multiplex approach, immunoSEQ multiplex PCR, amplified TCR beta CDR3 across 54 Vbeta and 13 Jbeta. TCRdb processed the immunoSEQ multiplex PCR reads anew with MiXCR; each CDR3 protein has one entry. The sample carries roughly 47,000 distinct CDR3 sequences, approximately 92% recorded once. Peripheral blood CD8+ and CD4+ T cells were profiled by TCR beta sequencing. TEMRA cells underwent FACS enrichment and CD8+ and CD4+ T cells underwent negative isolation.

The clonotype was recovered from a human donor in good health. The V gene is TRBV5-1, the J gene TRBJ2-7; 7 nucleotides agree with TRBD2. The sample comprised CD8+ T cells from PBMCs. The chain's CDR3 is CASSSWPPSGLEYEQYF. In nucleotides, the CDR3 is TGCGCCAGCAGCTCATGGCCCCCTAGCGGCCTAGAGTACGAGCAGTACTTC.